The 28 T cell receptor beta chains in this list originate from one sample, sequenced in a study of cytomegalovirus exposure and HLA in healthy donors. Vbeta (60) and Jbeta (13) primers were used in the PCR. Clones were read by immunoSEQ multiplex PCR, and TCRdb kept only the in-frame ones, dropping some. The sample consists of approximately 240,000 clones, 77% of them appearing once. Sequences were obtained from PBMCs. Receptors originate from a woman aged 55-75 years in good health and CMV-seropositive.

The chain uses TRBV4-1 and TRBJ2-2, with a weak D call TRBD1 (7 bases). The CDR3 has 17 residues. Trimming left V 0 bases short and J 4 bases short, with 15 bases between. Per the germline V gene, CDR1 is MGHRA and CDR2 is YSYEKL. The CDR3 here is CASSQDGGGAGTGELFF. In DNA form, the CDR3 reads TGCGCCAGCAGCCAAGACGGAGGGGGCGCCGGCACCGGGGAGCTGTTTTTT.

This chain connects TRBV27 to TRBJ1-4; 8 positions agree with TRBD1. Germline lookup yields CDR1 MNHEY and CDR2 SMNVEV (reference sequence). Germline trimming cut 5 bases from V and 0 bases from J; bases unmatched to any gene: 2. CDR3 length: 15 amino acids. The CDR3 DNA is TGTGCCAGCAGTATGGGACAGGCAACTAATGAAAAACTGTTTTTT. This translates into CASSMGQATNEKLFF.

The chain employs TRBV28 and TRBJ1-5; 7 nucleotides align to TRBD1. The CDR3 length is 14 residues. CDR1 MDHEN and CDR2 SYDVKM come from the germline V gene. V shed 4 bases and J 2 bases; nucleotides not matched to a gene: 2. The CDR3 sequence is CASSSTGGNQPQHF. CDR3 DNA: TGTGCCAGCAGTTCTACAGGGGGCAATCAGCCCCAGCATTTT.

The CDR3 DNA sequence: TGTGCCAGCTCACGAGCAGGGGCGGGCTACGAGCAGTACTTC. Translation: CASSRAGAGYEQYF. The V and J genes are TRBV18 and TRBJ2-7, with D possibly TRBD1 on 6 matching bases. CDR1 and CDR2 from the germline V gene are KGHSH and LQKENI. V was cut by 4 bases and J by 3 bases, with 13 bases left in between. CDR3 length: 14 amino acids.

V and J are TRBV5-1 and TRBJ1-3; TRBD1 agrees at 7 bases. The CDR3 length is 15 residues. J lost 0 bases, V lost 4 bases, and 4 bases had no gene match. The germline gives CDR1 SGHRS, CDR2 YFSETQ. Here the CDR3 DNA reads TGCGCCAGCAGCCCGGGACAGACCTCTGGAAACACCATATATTTT. This sequence encodes CASSPGQTSGNTIYF.

A single count supports this clone. The chain joins TRBV28 to TRBJ2-5, with 7 bases that match TRBD1. The J call is in doubt because the DNA end fits TRBJ2-7 better. This CDR3 spans 15 amino acids. Germline V gene sequence: CDR1 MDHEN, CDR2 SYDVKM. The CDR3 sequence: CASSLNRGLYYEQYF. The DNA of the CDR3 is TGTGCCAGCAGTTTAAACAGGGGCCTATACTACGAGCAGTACTTC.

The genes are TRBV5-7 and TRBJ2-1; D is ambiguous. TRBV5-7 is designated an ORF whose function remains uncertain. This CDR3 has 14 residues. V lost 2 bases and J 0 bases, leaving 6 bases between the germline ends. CDR3 in DNA: TGTGCCAGCAGCTTACTAAGCTCCTACAATGAGCAGTTCTTC. Amino acid sequence: CASSLLSSYNEQFF.

The V gene is TRBV28, the J gene TRBJ2-1, with 13 nucleotides matching TRBD2. Germline V gene data show CDR1 as MDHEN and CDR2 as SYDVKM. The CDR3 is 21 amino acids. With 6 bases clipped from V and 2 bases from J, the junction kept 19 bases outside the gene matches. The chain's CDR3 is CASSRARGLAGNYLPYNEQFF. CDR3 in DNA: TGTGCCAGCAGCCGAGCGAGGGGACTAGCGGGGAATTATTTACCCTACAATGAGCAGTTCTTC.

The sample holds one count of this clone. The rearrangement links TRBV4-2 to TRBJ2-1; 7 nucleotides line up with TRBD2. Germline assignment: CDR1 LGHNA and CDR2 YNFKEQ. The CDR3 contains 13 residues. The V gene end was trimmed by 4 bases and the J gene end by 8 bases; junction bases not matched to a gene: 5. The CDR3 DNA reads as TGTGCCAGCAGCCCTACGGGGGGAGATGAGCAGTTCTTC. Translated, it gives CASSPTGGDEQFF.

A single count supports this clone. The chain uses TRBV10-3 and TRBJ2-2; 10 nucleotides line up with TRBD2. J lost 0 bases, V lost 3 bases, and 4 bases had no gene match. The CDR3 extends over 17 amino acids. From germline, CDR1 is ENHRY and CDR2 SYGVKD. CDR3 loop: CAISDSSGGSNTGELFF. The CDR3 region has the DNA TGTGCCATCAGTGACTCTAGCGGGGGATCGAACACCGGGGAGCTGTTTTTT.

This clone has only a few counts. The CDR3 reads CASSESGTGGNEQFF. DNA for the CDR3: TGTGCCAGCAGCGAGAGCGGGACAGGGGGCAATGAGCAGTTCTTC. The chain couples TRBV7-9 to TRBJ2-1, with 11 bases matching TRBD1. V gave up 5 bases and J gave up 6 bases; unmatched junction bases: 6. CDR1 is SEHNR and CDR2 is FQNEAQ in the germline V gene (reference sequence). The CDR3 is 15 residues long.

V usage is TRBV25-1 and J usage is TRBJ1-2; 7 bases map to TRBD1. V was clipped by 1 base and J by 3 bases; unmatched bases: 2. Looked up from germline, CDR1 is MGHDK and CDR2 is SYGVNS. This CDR3 is built from 14 residues. The CDR3 DNA is TGTGCCAGCAGTGAATTAGGACAGGACTATGGCTACACCTTC. This sequence encodes CASSELGQDYGYTF.

This clone was counted a few times. The chain joins TRBV19 to TRBJ2-2; 11 nucleotides line up with TRBD2. V shed 0 bases and J 1 base; nucleotides not matched to a gene: 4. Germline assignment: CDR1 LNHDA and CDR2 SQIVND (reference sequence). The CDR3 loop spans 18 amino acids. CDR3 coding DNA: TGTGCCAGTAGTATAGATACCGGGACTAGCGGGAACACCGGGGAGCTGTTTTTT. Translation: CASSIDTGTSGNTGELFF.

This chain links TRBV5-1 with TRBJ2-5; 13 nucleotides match TRBD2. V shed 5 bases, J shed 6 bases, and the junction held 7 bases outside the gene matches. The CDR3 runs to 15 residues. Per germline, CDR1 SGHRS and CDR2 YFSETQ. The CDR3 protein is CASSSGTSGIQTQYF. The DNA for the CDR3 is TGCGCCAGCAGTTCCGGGACTAGCGGGATACAGACCCAGTACTTC.

There are a few counts of this clone. V gene TRBV6-4 combines with J gene TRBJ2-5; D gene uncertain. With 4 bases removed from V and 2 bases from J, the gap between germline ends came to 8 bases. Germline V gene data show CDR1 as MRHNA and CDR2 as SNTAGT. The CDR3 extends over 13 amino acids. Here the CDR3 reads CASSVNRQETQYF. The DNA for the CDR3 is TGTGCCAGCAGTGTTAACAGACAAGAGACCCAGTACTTC.

Only one count was recorded for this clone. This chain connects TRBV7-6 to TRBJ2-3, with 7 bases identical to TRBD1. The germline gives CDR1 SGHVS, CDR2 FNYEAQ. J gave up 4 bases and V 5 bases, and 12 bases lay outside the gene matches. This CDR3 comprises 16 residues. The CDR3 loop reads CASSLRPEGAADTQYF. The CDR3 bases are TGTGCCAGCAGCCTACGCCCCGAGGGGGCGGCAGATACGCAGTATTTT.

V is TRBV6-5 and J is TRBJ2-1; tentatively, D is TRBD2 (6 bases). Trimming shortened V by 4 bases and J by 4 bases, and 11 bases separated the two germline ends. This CDR3 contains 14 residues. Germline V gene sequence: CDR1 MNHEY, CDR2 SVGAGI. In nucleotides, the CDR3 is TGTGCCAGCAGTTTTAGACTAGAGTACAATGAGCAGTTCTTC. Translation: CASSFRLEYNEQFF.

The chain links TRBV9 to TRBJ2-1; D remains unclear. The length of the CDR3 is 13 residues. The germline CDR1 and CDR2 sequences are SGDLS and YYNGEE. Trimming removed 2 bases from V and 6 bases from J, with 9 bases in between. The CDR3 is CASSVLEANEQFF. In DNA, the CDR3 is TGTGCCAGCAGCGTTCTAGAGGCCAATGAGCAGTTCTTC.

V is TRBV10-3 and J is TRBJ2-7; weak D call: TRBD2 (6 bases). Germline assignment: CDR1 ENHRY and CDR2 SYGVKD. Trimming left V 6 bases short and J 1 base short, with 7 bases between. This CDR3 spans 12 amino acids. CDR3 region: CAISGTSYEQYF. The CDR3 DNA is TGTGCCATCAGCGGGACTTCCTACGAGCAGTACTTC.

This clone was detected a few times. The chain couples TRBV7-6 to TRBJ2-5; TRBD2 matches at 9 bases. The CDR3 sequence is 16 residues long. V gave up 5 bases and J gave up 2 bases; unmatched junction bases: 9. From germline, CDR1 is SGHVS and CDR2 FNYEAQ. The CDR3 region is CASSTLVSGGQETQYF. The DNA of the CDR3 is TGTGCCAGCAGCACCCTCGTTAGCGGGGGTCAAGAGACCCAGTACTTC.

The chain uses TRBV2 and TRBJ2-3, with 7 bases fitting TRBD1. V lost 6 bases and J lost 0; bases outside the gene matches: 6. This CDR3 contains 15 residues. Germline CDR1 reads SNHLY; CDR2 reads FYNNEI. The CDR3 DNA sequence: TGTGCCAGCAGCGTCCGGGACAGCAGCACAGATACGCAGTATTTT. It codes for CASSVRDSSTDTQYF.

This clone came up a few times. The chain links TRBV18 to TRBJ1-4, with D unresolved. The CDR3 totals 15 residues. Germline V gene sequence: CDR1 KGHSH, CDR2 LQKENI. V was cut by 1 base and J by 0 bases, with 6 bases left in between. The CDR3 spells CASSPQGATNEKLFF. CDR3 DNA: TGTGCCAGCTCACCACAGGGAGCAACTAATGAAAAACTGTTTTTT. Full variable domain (remainder filled in from reference TRBV18 and TRBJ1-4): NAGVMQNPRHLVRRRGQEARLRCSPMKGHSHVYWYRQLPEEGLKFMVYLQKENIIDESGMPKERFSAEFPKEGPSILRIQQVVRGDSAAYFCASSPQGATNEKLFFGSGTQLSVL.

The chain has TRBV15 and TRBJ2-7; D perhaps matches TRBD1 (6 bases). V lost 3 bases and J 2 bases, leaving 17 bases between the germline ends. Germline V gives CDR1 LNHNV, CDR2 YYDKDF (reference sequence). There are 16 residues in the CDR3. The CDR3 sequence: CATSRRVTGFPYEQYF. In DNA form, the CDR3 reads TGTGCCACCAGCAGGAGGGTAACAGGGTTCCCCTACGAGCAGTACTTC.

V is TRBV6-6 and J is TRBJ1-5, with 9 bases that match TRBD1. The germline gives CDR1 MNHNY, CDR2 SVGAGI (reference sequence). The CDR3 consists of 16 residues. Germline trimming cut 6 bases from V and 1 base from J; bases unmatched to any gene: 7. The CDR3 bases are TGTGCCAGCAGCCTAATACAGGGGGCAAGCAATCAGCCCCAGCATTTT. It is translated as CASSLIQGASNQPQHF.

The chain combines TRBV10-3 with TRBJ2-7; 9 bases map to TRBD2. V shed 5 bases, J shed 5 bases, and the junction held 4 bases outside the gene matches. Per germline, CDR1 ENHRY and CDR2 SYGVKD. The CDR3 runs 13 residues. Here the CDR3 DNA reads TGTGCCATCAGTCTTATAGCGGGGGACGAGCAGTACTTC. Residues: CAISLIAGDEQYF.

The chain has TRBV6-5 and TRBJ1-2, with unresolved D. V was pared by 6 bases and J by 5 bases, with 16 bases between. Germline-derived CDR1 and CDR2 are MNHEY and SVGAGI. The CDR3 length is 14 residues. In nucleotides, the CDR3 is TGTGCCAGCAGCGCATGGAGAACGAGTTATGGCTACACCTTC. Amino acid sequence: CASSAWRTSYGYTF.

Remarks on this clone: A read error may produce the germline difference seen at one junction end. The same CDR3 is also encoded by other DNA sequences in this sample. The chain carries TRBV28 and TRBJ2-1, with 9 bases fitting TRBD2. The CDR3 covers 15 residues. From germline, CDR1 is MDHEN and CDR2 SYDVKM. This CDR3 is CASTQSSGDYNEQFF. For the CDR3, the DNA is TGTGCTAGCACTCAATCTAGCGGGGATTACAATGAGCAGTTCTTC. The full variable domain, completed using reference TRBV28 and TRBJ2-1, is DVKVTQSSRYLVKRTGEKVFLECVQDMDHENMFWYRQDPGLGLRLIYFSYDVKMKEKGDIPEGYSVSREKKERFSLILESASTNQTSMYLCASTQSSGDYNEQFFGPGTRLTVL.

This clone is a singleton in its sample. The J gene is TRBJ2-7, the V gene TRBV6-1; 8 bases agree with TRBD1. With 5 bases clipped from V and 0 bases from J, the junction kept 6 bases outside the gene matches. Germline V gives CDR1 MNHNS, CDR2 SASEGT. This CDR3 is 15 amino acids long. The CDR3 DNA reads as TGTGCCAGCAGTAAAGGGACAGGTAGCTCCTACGAGCAGTACTTC. Its translation is CASSKGTGSSYEQYF.